This T cell receptor (beta chain) was recovered during a study of T cell changes during pregnancy in multiple sclerosis. TCRdb's copy holds only in-frame clones and misses some; the assay was immunoSEQ multiplex PCR. The table includes tens of thousands of clones, about nine tenths detected once. V dropped 3 bases and J dropped 6; count of bases not matched to a gene: 6. Germline V gene sequence: CDR1 LGHNA, CDR2 YNFKEQ. The CDR3 loop spans 15 amino acids. Sequenced here: CD4+ T cells from peripheral blood mononuclear cells, sampled before pregnancy. The rearrangement uses TRBV4-2 and TRBJ2-2, with 8 bases matching TRBD1. The TCR comes from a female donor with multiple sclerosis, enrolled in a pregnancy study. CDR3: CASSQETGVAGELFF. The CDR3 bases are TGTGCCAGCAGCCAGGAGACAGGGGTCGCCGGGGAGCTGTTTTTT.